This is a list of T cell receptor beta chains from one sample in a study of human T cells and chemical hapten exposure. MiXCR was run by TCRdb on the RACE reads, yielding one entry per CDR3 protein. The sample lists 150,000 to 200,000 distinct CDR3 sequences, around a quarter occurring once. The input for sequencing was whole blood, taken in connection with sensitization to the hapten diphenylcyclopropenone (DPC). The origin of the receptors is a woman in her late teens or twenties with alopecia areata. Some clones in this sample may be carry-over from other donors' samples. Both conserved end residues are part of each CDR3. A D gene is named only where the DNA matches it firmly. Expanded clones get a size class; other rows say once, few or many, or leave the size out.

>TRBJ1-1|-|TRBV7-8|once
CASSTTGGTEAFF
TGTGCCAGCAGCACTACCGGGGGGACTGAAGCTTTCTTT
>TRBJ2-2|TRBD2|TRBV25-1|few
CASRGAGGTGELFF
TGTGCCAGCAGAGGAGCGGGGGGCACCGGGGAGCTGTTTTTT
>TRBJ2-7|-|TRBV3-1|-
CASSRGTDSAYEQYF
TGTGCCAGCAGCCGCGGCACGGACTCTGCCTACGAGCAGTACTTC
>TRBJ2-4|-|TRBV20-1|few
CSAALLAKNIQYF
TGCAGTGCTGCACTCCTAGCCAAAAACATTCAGTACTTC
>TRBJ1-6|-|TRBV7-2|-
CASSLRGRRLHF
TGTGCCAGCAGCTTAAGGGGACGCCGACTCCACTTT
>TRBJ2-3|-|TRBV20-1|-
CSARGRVSTDTQYF
TGCAGTGCTAGAGGAAGGGTGAGCACAGATACGCAGTATTTT
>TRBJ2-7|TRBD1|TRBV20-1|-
CSARDPTGGYEQYF
TGCAGTGCTAGAGACCCGACAGGGGGCTACGAGCAGTACTTC
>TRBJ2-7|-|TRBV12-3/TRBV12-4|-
CASSLGSRQWQYF
TGTGCCAGCAGTTTGGGCAGCAGGCAATGGCAGTACTTC
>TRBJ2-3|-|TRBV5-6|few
CASSLVGTLSTDTQYF
TGTGCCAGCAGCTTGGTAGGGACACTGAGCACAGATACGCAGTATTTT
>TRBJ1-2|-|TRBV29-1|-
CSVVAQANYGYTF
TGCAGCGTTGTAGCACAGGCCAACTATGGCTACACCTTC
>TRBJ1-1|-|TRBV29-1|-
CSVWGYAGRTEAFF
TGCAGCGTTTGGGGGTACGCGGGGAGGACTGAAGCTTTCTTT
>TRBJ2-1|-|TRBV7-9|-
CASKKGRGLRYNEQFF
TGTGCCAGCAAAAAGGGAAGGGGACTCCGCTACAATGAGCAGTTCTTC
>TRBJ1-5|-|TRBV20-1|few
CSAKPGSGNQPQHF
TGCAGTGCTAAGCCGGGATCAGGCAATCAGCCCCAGCATTTT
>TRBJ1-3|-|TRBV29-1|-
CSVQPGDPGNTIYF
TGCAGCGTCCAGCCGGGGGACCCTGGAAACACCATATATTTT
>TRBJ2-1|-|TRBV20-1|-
CSATPGGHPYNEQFF
TGCAGTGCGACCCCTGGGGGGCACCCGTACAATGAGCAGTTCTTC
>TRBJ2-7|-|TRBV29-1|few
CSVQWVGAYEQYF
TGCAGCGTTCAGTGGGTCGGAGCCTACGAGCAGTACTTC
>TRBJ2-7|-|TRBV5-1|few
CASSLTGLPGEQYF
TGCGCCAGCAGCTTGACAGGGTTGCCGGGCGAGCAGTACTTC
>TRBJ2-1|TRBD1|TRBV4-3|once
CASSRTGARTLYNEQFF
TGCGCCAGCAGCCGCACAGGGGCCAGGACCCTCTACAATGAGCAGTTCTTC
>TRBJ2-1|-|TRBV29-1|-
CSVELGARSNEQFF
TGCAGCGTTGAACTCGGGGCGAGGAGCAATGAGCAGTTCTTC
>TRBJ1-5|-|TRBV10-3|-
CAISETGRQPQHF
TGTGCCATCAGTGAGACGGGAAGACAGCCCCAGCATTTT
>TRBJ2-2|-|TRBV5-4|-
CASSYGTATGELFF
TGTGCCAGCAGCTACGGGACTGCCACCGGGGAGCTGTTTTTT
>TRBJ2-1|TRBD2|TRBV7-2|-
CASSSRLAGGRNEQFF
TGTGCCAGCAGCTCGAGACTAGCGGGAGGTCGGAATGAGCAGTTCTTC
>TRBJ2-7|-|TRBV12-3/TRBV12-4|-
CASSFPPGGRNEQYF
TGTGCCAGCAGTTTTCCCCCGGGGGGCAGGAACGAGCAGTACTTC
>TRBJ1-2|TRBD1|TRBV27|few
CASSRTGALNYGYTF
TGTGCCAGCAGTCGCACAGGGGCCCTCAACTATGGCTACACCTTC
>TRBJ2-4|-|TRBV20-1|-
CSARGLRTENIQYF
TGCAGTGCTAGGGGCCTGAGGACAGAAAACATTCAGTACTTC
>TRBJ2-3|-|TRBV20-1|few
CSAWDLPIRDTQYF
TGCAGTGCTTGGGACTTGCCTATTAGGGATACGCAGTATTTT
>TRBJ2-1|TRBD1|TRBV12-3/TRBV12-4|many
CASNPGGSYNEQFF
TGTGCCAGCAACCCAGGGGGCTCCTACAATGAGCAGTTCTTC
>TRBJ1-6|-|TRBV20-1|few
CSARARGGFNSPLHF
TGCAGTGCTAGAGCCAGGGGAGGTTTTAATTCACCCCTCCACTTT
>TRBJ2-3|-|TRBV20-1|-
CSASVATWDTQYF
TGCAGTGCTAGTGTAGCGACGTGGGATACGCAGTATTTT
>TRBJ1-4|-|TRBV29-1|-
CSVTQGEKLFF
TGCAGCGTTACACAGGGCGAAAAACTGTTTTTT
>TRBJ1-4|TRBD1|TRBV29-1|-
CSVERQGSEKLFF
TGCAGCGTTGAAAGACAGGGGAGTGAAAAACTGTTTTTT
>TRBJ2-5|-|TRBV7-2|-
CASSVRAPPQETQYF
TGTGCCAGCAGCGTCAGGGCGCCCCCTCAAGAGACCCAGTACTTC
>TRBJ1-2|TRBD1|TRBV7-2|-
CASSSKDRAGYTF
TGTGCCAGCAGCTCAAAAGACAGGGCTGGCTACACCTTC
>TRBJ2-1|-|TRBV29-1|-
CSVEYWGNNNEQFF
TGCAGCGTTGAGTACTGGGGAAATAACAATGAGCAGTTCTTC
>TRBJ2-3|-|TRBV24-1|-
CATGQPADTQYF
TGTGCCACCGGCCAACCGGCAGATACGCAGTATTTT
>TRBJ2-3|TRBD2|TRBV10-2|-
CASTGGVGTDTQYF
TGCGCCAGCACCGGGGGGGTTGGCACAGATACGCAGTATTTT
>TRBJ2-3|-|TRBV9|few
CASSVGLKGGAADTQYF
TGTGCCAGCAGCGTAGGGCTTAAAGGGGGGGCCGCAGATACGCAGTATTTT
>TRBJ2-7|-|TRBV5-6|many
CASSLGAYEQYF
TGTGCCAGCAGCTTGGGGGCCTACGAGCAGTACTTC
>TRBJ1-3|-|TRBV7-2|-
CASSPAQGNTIYF
TGTGCCAGCAGCCCCGCACAGGGAAACACCATATATTTT
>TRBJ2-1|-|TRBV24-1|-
CATSSSRTSYNEQFF
TGTGCCACCAGTAGTTCACGGACCTCTTACAATGAGCAGTTCTTC
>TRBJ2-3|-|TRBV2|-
CASDRTSDTQYF
TGTGCCAGCGACCGGACCTCAGATACGCAGTATTTT
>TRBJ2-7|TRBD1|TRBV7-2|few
CASSFRQGSYEQYF
TGTGCCAGCAGCTTCCGACAGGGATCCTACGAGCAGTACTTC
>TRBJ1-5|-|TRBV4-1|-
CASSQGASNQPQHF
TGCGCCAGCAGCCAGGGGGCGAGCAATCAGCCCCAGCATTTT
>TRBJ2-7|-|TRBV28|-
CASSLPGPRSGYEQYF
TGTGCCAGCAGTCTACCCGGACCGCGCTCGGGCTACGAGCAGTACTTC
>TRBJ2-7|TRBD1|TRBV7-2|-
CASSLTSIGGRGRITYEQYF
TGTGCCAGCAGCCTAACTAGCATAGGTGGCAGGGGGCGAATCACCTACGAGCAGTACTTC